This T cell receptor (beta chain) was obtained from a study of molecular identifiers for immune sequencing clone quantification. TCRdb re-analysed the PCR reads in MiXCR, keeping a single row per CDR3 protein. The top ten clones hold under 0.85% of a sample with around 470,000 distinct CDR3 sequences, around 23% of them seen once. The V end lost 4 bases, the J end lost 8 bases, and 14 bases lay between the germline ends. This CDR3 comprises 13 residues. The TCR sequence derives from a human donor in good health. Some libraries in this study had Jurkat cell RNA spiked in. This chain connects TRBV12-3 or TRBV12-4 to TRBJ1-2; D is ambiguous. Specimen: naive CD8+ T cells from blood, with Jurkat cell RNA spiked in. The subset here: FACS-sorted CD8+CD4-CCR7+CD45RA+ naive T cells. CDR3 nucleotides: TGTGCCAGCAGTTCCCCCCCCGGGTTCGGCTACACCTTC. Amino acids: CASSSPPGFGYTF.